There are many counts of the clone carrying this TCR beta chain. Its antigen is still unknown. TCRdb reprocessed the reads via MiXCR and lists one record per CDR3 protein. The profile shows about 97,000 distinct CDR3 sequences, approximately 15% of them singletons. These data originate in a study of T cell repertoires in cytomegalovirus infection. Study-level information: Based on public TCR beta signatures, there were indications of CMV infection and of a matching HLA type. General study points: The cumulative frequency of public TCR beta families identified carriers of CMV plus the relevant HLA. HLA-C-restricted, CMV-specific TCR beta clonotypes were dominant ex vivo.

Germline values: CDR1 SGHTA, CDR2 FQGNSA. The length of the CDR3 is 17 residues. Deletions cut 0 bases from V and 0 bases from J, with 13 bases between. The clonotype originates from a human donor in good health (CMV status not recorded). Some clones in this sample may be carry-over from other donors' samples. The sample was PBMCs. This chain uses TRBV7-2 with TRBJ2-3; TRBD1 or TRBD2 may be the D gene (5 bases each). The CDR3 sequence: CASSLAGASRSTDTQYF. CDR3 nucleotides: TGTGCCAGCAGCTTAGCCGGGGCTAGCCGGAGCACAGATACGCAGTATTTT.